This is a list of T cell receptor beta chains from one sample in a study of T-cell reconstitution after alpha-beta-depleted transplantation in children. A single record per CDR3 protein comes from TCRdb applying MiXCR to the PCR reads. Of under 750,000 distinct CDR3 sequences listed, about 21% are singletons. Sequenced material: PBMCs, mostly from graft donor cells, taken 360 days after TCRalphabeta/CD19-depleted stem cell transplant. The receptors here all came from a boy younger than two who had a stem cell transplant for acute myeloid leukemia, so the T cells may come from the graft donor. Both conserved end residues are part of each CDR3. A D gene is named only where the DNA matches it firmly. Not all rows give a size; the values are once, few, many and, for expanded clones, a class.

d_call	v_call	clone_size	j_call	cdr3_nt	cdr3_aa
TRBD2	TRBV12-3/TRBV12-4	few	TRBJ2-3	TGTGCCAGCAGTTTGGCTAGCGGATTCACAGATACGCAGTATTTT	CASSLASGFTDTQYF
TRBD1	TRBV29-1	many	TRBJ2-3	TGCAGCGTTGATCGGCAGACAGGGTCGTGGACAGATACGCAGTATTTT	CSVDRQTGSWTDTQYF
.	TRBV6-5	many	TRBJ2-3	TGTGCCAGCAGTCCCGGTTCGCTCATGGGGACAGATACGCAGTATTTT	CASSPGSLMGTDTQYF
.	TRBV12-3/TRBV12-4	many	TRBJ2-2	TGTGCCAGCAGTTTCCGGCGGTTCGCGAACACCGGGGAGCTGTTTTTT	CASSFRRFANTGELFF
.	TRBV20-1	many	TRBJ1-6	TGCAGTGCTAGCCCTCCGGCGACACCCCTCCACTTT	CSASPPATPLHF
.	TRBV6-5	.	TRBJ1-5	TGTGCCAGCAGTTACCGGGCTCTCAGCAATCAGCCCCAGCATTTT	CASSYRALSNQPQHF
.	TRBV7-6	.	TRBJ1-6	TGTGCCAGCAGCTTAGGAAACGGGGTGGATTCACCCCTCCACTTT	CASSLGNGVDSPLHF
.	TRBV9	.	TRBJ2-7	TGTGCCAGCAGCGTAGGGCAGGACCTCTCCTACGAGCAGTACTTC	CASSVGQDLSYEQYF
TRBD2	TRBV20-1	.	TRBJ2-3	TGCAGTGCTAGATTCCTAGCGGGATTCACAGATACGCAGTATTTT	CSARFLAGFTDTQYF
.	TRBV11-2	.	TRBJ2-6	TGTGCCAGCAGCCTTAGGGAAGTCGGGGCCAACGTCCTGACTTTC	CASSLREVGANVLTF